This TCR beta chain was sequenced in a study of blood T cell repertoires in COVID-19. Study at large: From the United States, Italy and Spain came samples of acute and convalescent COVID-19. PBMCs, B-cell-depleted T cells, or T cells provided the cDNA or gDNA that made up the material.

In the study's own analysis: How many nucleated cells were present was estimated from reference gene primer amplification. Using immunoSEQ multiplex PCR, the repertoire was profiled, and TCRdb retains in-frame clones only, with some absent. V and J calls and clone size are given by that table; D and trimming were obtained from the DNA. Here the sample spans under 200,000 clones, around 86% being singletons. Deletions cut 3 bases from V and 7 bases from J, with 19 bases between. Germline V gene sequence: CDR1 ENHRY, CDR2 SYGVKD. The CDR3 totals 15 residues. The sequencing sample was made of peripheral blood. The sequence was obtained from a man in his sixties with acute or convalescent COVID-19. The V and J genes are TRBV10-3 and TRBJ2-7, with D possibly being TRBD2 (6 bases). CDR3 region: CAISDPQRTAGEQYF. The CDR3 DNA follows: TGTGCCATCAGTGACCCTCAAAGGACCGCGGGAGAGCAGTACTTC.